This entry lists 23 T cell receptor beta chains sequenced from one sample in a study of vaccination and CD4 T cells after COVID-19. TCRdb re-analysed the PCR reads in MiXCR, keeping a single row per CDR3 protein. This table holds roughly 19,000 distinct CDR3 sequences, roughly two thirds found once. This specimen was CD4+ T cells from blood, taken after SARS-CoV-2 vaccination. All receptors come from a human donor who had recovered from COVID-19.

The chain has TRBV15 and TRBJ2-1, with D tentatively TRBD2 (6 bases). The CDR3 length is 19 residues. Germline V gives CDR1 LNHNV, CDR2 YYDKDF (reference sequence). Trimming removed 1 base at V and 5 bases at J, with 24 bases between. DNA of the CDR3: TGTGCCACCAGCAGAGGGGGCGGGGACTCCAACAGGACCAACAATGAGCAGTTCTTC. Translation gives CATSRGGGDSNRTNNEQFF. The full variable domain, its missing parts supplied by reference TRBV15 and TRBJ2-1, is DAMVIQNPRYQVTQFGKPVTLSCSQTLNHNVMYWYQQKSSQAPKLLFHYYDKDFNNEADTPDNFQSRRPNTSFCFLDIRSPGLGDTAMYLCATSRGGGDSNRTNNEQFFGPGTRLTVL.

V and J are TRBV7-9 and TRBJ2-6; D may be TRBD2 (6 bases). The ends were cut back, 6 bases at V and 2 bases at J, with 20 bases in the middle. CDR1 and CDR2 from the germline V gene are SEHNR and FQNEAQ (reference sequence). The CDR3 covers 18 residues. CDR3 residues: CASSARGTPSTGANVLTF. In DNA form, the CDR3 reads TGTGCCAGCAGTGCGCGCGGGACTCCTTCCACTGGGGCCAACGTCCTGACTTTC.

The genes are TRBV7-2 and TRBJ2-7; 8 bases match TRBD2. The V and J ends lost 5 bases and 7 bases, in that order; junction bases with no gene match: 1. The germline gives CDR1 SGHTA, CDR2 FQGNSA. The CDR3 is made up of 11 amino acids. CDR3 loop: CASSRGREQYF. The CDR3 DNA is TGTGCCAGCAGCCGCGGGAGGGAGCAGTACTTC.

A few counts support this clonotype. The DNA for the CDR3 is TGCAGTGCACACGACAGGGAGTTCGGCAATCAGCCCCAGCATTTT. Amino acid sequence: CSAHDREFGNQPQHF. This chain joins TRBV20-1 and TRBJ1-5; 7 bases are a match to TRBD1. The germline gives CDR1 DFQATT, CDR2 SNEGSKA (reference sequence). After removal of 6 bases from V and 2 bases from J, the junction contained 10 bases not matched to a gene. CDR3 length: 15 residues.

There are a few counts of this clonotype. The rearrangement links TRBV25-1 to TRBJ1-1; the D is unclear. The CDR3 runs to 13 residues. The V and J ends lost 6 bases and 0 bases respectively, with 8 bases between them. Looked up from germline, CDR1 is MGHDK and CDR2 is SYGVNS. CDR3 amino acids: CASRAGMNTEAFF. The CDR3 nucleotides are TGTGCCAGCAGGGCAGGAATGAACACTGAAGCTTTCTTT.

A few counts support this clonotype. The chain has TRBV20-1 and TRBJ2-2; D might be TRBD2 (6 bases). Germline loops: CDR1 DFQATT, CDR2 SNEGSKA (reference sequence). The CDR3 spans 13 residues. Trimming stripped 1 base from V and 4 bases from J, with 7 bases between. CDR3 sequence reads: CSARAAGTGELFF. Written as DNA, the CDR3 is TGCAGTGCTAGAGCAGCGGGCACCGGGGAGCTGTTTTTT.

The chain joins TRBV5-1 to TRBJ1-2; no definite D call. This CDR3 comprises 15 residues. The germline V gene encodes CDR1 SGHRS and CDR2 YFSETQ. Trimming stripped 0 bases from V and 7 bases from J, with 16 bases between. The CDR3 bases are TGCGCCAGCAGCTTGGGACTGTTCTTACCTTCTGGCTACACCTTC. It codes for CASSLGLFLPSGYTF.

The chain uses TRBV7-3 and TRBJ1-2; a possible D gene is TRBD1 (5 bases). This CDR3 has 16 amino acids. Trimming left V 4 bases short and J 8 bases short, with 23 bases between. Germline lookup yields CDR1 SGHTA and CDR2 FQGTGA. CDR3 nucleotides: TGTGCCAGCAGCTCTCACCCCGACCGCGGGGGTAGGGGCTACACCTTC. The encoded protein is CASSSHPDRGGRGYTF.

The chain has TRBV7-2 and TRBJ2-2; the D is unclear. Trimming shortened V by 1 base and J by 8 bases, and 14 bases separated the two germline ends. The germline V gene has CDR1 SGHTA and CDR2 FQGNSA. The CDR3 totals 15 residues. The CDR3 nucleotides read TGTGCCAGCAGCTTAGACGACCTCGGGTCAGGGGAGCTGTTTTTT. This codes for CASSLDDLGSGELFF.

The sample holds a few counts of this clonotype. The V and J genes are TRBV7-2 and TRBJ2-1, with 8 nucleotides matching TRBD1. The germline CDR1 and CDR2 sequences are SGHTA and FQGNSA. With V trimmed by 4 bases and J by 0 bases, 8 bases remained unmatched. CDR3 length: 17 amino acids. In DNA, the CDR3 is TGTGCCAGCAGCTGGCGCCAGGGACAGGACTCCTACAATGAGCAGTTCTTC. It is translated as CASSWRQGQDSYNEQFF. Full variable domain (missing parts from reference TRBV7-2 and TRBJ2-1): GAGVSQSPSNKVTEKGKDVELRCDPISGHTALYWYRQSLGQGLEFLIYFQGNSAPDKSGLPSDRFSAERTGGSVSTLTIQRTQQEDSAVYLCASSWRQGQDSYNEQFFGPGTRLTVL.

This sequence joins TRBV20-1 and TRBJ1-1; D might be TRBD1 (6 bases). The CDR3 has 15 residues. V dropped 4 bases and J dropped 0 bases, with 15 bases sitting between them. CDR1 is DFQATT, CDR2 SNEGSKA, per germline (reference sequence). The chain's CDR3 is CSAMGGGYMNTEAFF. The DNA for the CDR3 is TGCAGTGCTATGGGGGGCGGATACATGAACACTGAAGCTTTCTTT.

This clonotype has a single count. Here the CDR3 reads CASSLRGAAKNIQYF. CDR3 DNA: TGTGCCAGCAGTTTACGGGGCGCGGCCAAAAACATTCAGTACTTC. The V and J genes are TRBV12-3 or TRBV12-4 and TRBJ2-4; D assignment may be TRBD1 or TRBD2 (5 bases each). V dropped 2 bases and J dropped 1 base, with 9 bases sitting between them. This CDR3 is built from 15 residues.

The genes are TRBV19 and TRBJ1-4; D may be TRBD1 (6 bases). The germline CDR1 and CDR2 sequences are LNHDA and SQIVND (reference sequence). The ends were cut back, 4 bases at V and 7 bases at J, with 13 bases in the middle. This CDR3 is built from 14 residues. CDR3: CASSNGQRFEKLFF. CDR3 DNA: TGTGCCAGTAGTAACGGACAGCGGTTTGAAAAACTGTTTTTT.

This clonotype was seen only once. The chain recombines TRBV10-3 with TRBJ2-2; TRBD2 agrees at 8 bases. Germline CDR1 reads ENHRY; CDR2 reads SYGVKD. V trimming: 2 bases; J trimming: 5 bases; junction bases outside the gene matches: 4. The CDR3 covers 15 residues. Written as DNA, the CDR3 is TGTGCCATCAGTGAGAGGAGCGGGAGAACCGGGGAGCTGTTTTTT. Translation: CAISERSGRTGELFF.

V usage is TRBV15 and J usage is TRBJ2-2, with unresolved D. V lost 1 base and J 3 bases, leaving 9 bases between the germline ends. CDR1 is LNHNV, CDR2 YYDKDF, per germline (reference sequence). This CDR3 has 15 residues. The CDR3 protein is CATSRAFRDTGELFF. CDR3 bases: TGTGCCACCAGCAGAGCCTTTCGGGACACCGGGGAGCTGTTTTTT.

The rearrangement uses TRBV20-1 and TRBJ2-5; tentatively, D is TRBD2 (6 bases). Germline V gives CDR1 DFQATT, CDR2 SNEGSKA (reference sequence). This CDR3 is 14 amino acids long. V was pared by 6 bases and J by 2 bases, with 16 bases between. CDR3 protein: CSAPGGALQETQYF. In nucleotides, the CDR3 is TGCAGTGCCCCCGGCGGGGCGTTACAAGAGACCCAGTACTTC.

This clonotype has only a few counts. V and J are TRBV12-3 or TRBV12-4 and TRBJ1-5; D perhaps matches TRBD1 (6 bases). The CDR3 totals 18 residues. The V end was cut by 2 bases, the J end by 1 base, with 18 bases between. The CDR3 DNA sequence: TGTGCCAGCAGTTTATCAGGTGGGGGGGCGGGCAGCAATCAGCCCCAGCATTTT. This gives the protein CASSLSGGGAGSNQPQHF.

The rearrangement links TRBV7-2 to TRBJ2-5; 8 positions agree with TRBD1. The V and J ends lost 5 bases and 5 bases, in that order; junction bases with no gene match: 7. Looked up from germline, CDR1 is SGHTA and CDR2 is FQGNSA. This CDR3 is built from 14 residues. DNA for the CDR3: TGTGCCAGCAGCACAGACAGGGGACACGAGACCCAGTACTTC. This sequence encodes CASSTDRGHETQYF.

This chain connects TRBV6-1 to TRBJ2-1, with D perhaps TRBD2 (6 bases). The germline gives CDR1 MNHNS, CDR2 SASEGT. The CDR3 extends over 15 amino acids. Trimming left V 5 bases short and J 3 bases short, with 14 bases between. The CDR3 sequence: CASSTNQGGYNEQFF. The DNA for the CDR3 is TGTGCCAGCAGTACCAATCAGGGAGGCTACAATGAGCAGTTCTTC.

This clonotype was seen more than once but under ten times. V usage is TRBV27 and J usage is TRBJ2-5; perhaps D is TRBD1 or TRBD2 (5 bases each). V shed 5 bases and J shed 1 base, with 11 bases lying between them. The CDR3 runs to 14 residues. Per germline, CDR1 MNHEY and CDR2 SMNVEV (reference sequence). The CDR3 region is CASSRAGTQETQYF. CDR3 sequence (DNA): TGTGCCAGCAGTCGAGCCGGGACCCAAGAGACCCAGTACTTC.

The sample holds one count of this clonotype. V and J are TRBV5-6 and TRBJ2-5; 9 bases line up with TRBD2. CDR1 is SGHDT and CDR2 is YYEEEE in the germline V gene. CDR3 size: 18 residues. Trimming removed 4 bases from V and 4 bases from J; junction bases left unmatched: 17. As DNA, the CDR3 is TGTGCCAGCAGCCGGACTCAGACAGCGGGAGGCTCGGGAGAGACCCAGTACTTC. Its translation is CASSRTQTAGGSGETQYF.

The genes are TRBV10-2 and TRBJ2-5; 7 bases map to TRBD2. Germline CDR1 is WSHSY and CDR2 is SAAADI. This CDR3 comprises 16 residues. The V gene end was trimmed by 1 base and the J gene end by 1 base; junction bases not matched to a gene: 6. CDR3 DNA sequence: TGCGCCAGCAGTGAGTGGGGGGGAGGGGTCCAAGAGACCCAGTACTTC. Its translation is CASSEWGGGVQETQYF.

The gene calls are TRBV12-3 or TRBV12-4 and TRBJ1-5, with TRBD1 identical over 8 bases. This CDR3 has 14 amino acids. The junction had 9 bases not matched to a gene; V was cut back by 7 bases and J by 7 bases. The CDR3 region is CASKLQGAGQPQHF. The CDR3 nucleotides read TGTGCCAGCAAGTTGCAGGGGGCGGGACAGCCCCAGCATTTT.